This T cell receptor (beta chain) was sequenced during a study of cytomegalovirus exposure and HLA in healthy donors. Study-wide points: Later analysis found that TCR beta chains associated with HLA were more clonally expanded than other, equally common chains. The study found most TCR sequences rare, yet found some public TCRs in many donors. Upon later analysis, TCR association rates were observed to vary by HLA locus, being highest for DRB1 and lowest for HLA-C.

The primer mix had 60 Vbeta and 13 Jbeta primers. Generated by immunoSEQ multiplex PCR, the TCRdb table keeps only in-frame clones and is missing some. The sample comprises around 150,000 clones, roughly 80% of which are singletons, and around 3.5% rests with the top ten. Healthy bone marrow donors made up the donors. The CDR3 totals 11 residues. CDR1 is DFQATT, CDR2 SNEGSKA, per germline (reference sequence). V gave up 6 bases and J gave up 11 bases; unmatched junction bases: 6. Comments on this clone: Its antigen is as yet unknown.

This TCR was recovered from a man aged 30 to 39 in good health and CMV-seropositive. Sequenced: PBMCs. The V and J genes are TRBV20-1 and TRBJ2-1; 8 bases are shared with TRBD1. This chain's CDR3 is CSAQTGAKQFF. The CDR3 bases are TGCAGTGCCCAGACAGGGGCGAAGCAGTTCTTC.